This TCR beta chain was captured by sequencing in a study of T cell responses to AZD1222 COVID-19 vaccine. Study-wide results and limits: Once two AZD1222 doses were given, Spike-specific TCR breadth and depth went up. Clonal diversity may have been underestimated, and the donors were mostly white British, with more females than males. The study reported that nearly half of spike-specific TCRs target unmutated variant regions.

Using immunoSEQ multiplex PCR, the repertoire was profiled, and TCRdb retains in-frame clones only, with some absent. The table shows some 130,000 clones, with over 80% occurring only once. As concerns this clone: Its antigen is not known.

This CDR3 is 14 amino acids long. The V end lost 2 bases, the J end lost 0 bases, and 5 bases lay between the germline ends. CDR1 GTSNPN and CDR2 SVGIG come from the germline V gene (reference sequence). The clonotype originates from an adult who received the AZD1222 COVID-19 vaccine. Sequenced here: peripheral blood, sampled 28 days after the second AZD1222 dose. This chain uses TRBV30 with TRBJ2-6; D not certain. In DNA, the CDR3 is TGTGCCTGGAGTCTCAACTCTGGGGCCAACGTCCTGACTTTC. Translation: CAWSLNSGANVLTF.